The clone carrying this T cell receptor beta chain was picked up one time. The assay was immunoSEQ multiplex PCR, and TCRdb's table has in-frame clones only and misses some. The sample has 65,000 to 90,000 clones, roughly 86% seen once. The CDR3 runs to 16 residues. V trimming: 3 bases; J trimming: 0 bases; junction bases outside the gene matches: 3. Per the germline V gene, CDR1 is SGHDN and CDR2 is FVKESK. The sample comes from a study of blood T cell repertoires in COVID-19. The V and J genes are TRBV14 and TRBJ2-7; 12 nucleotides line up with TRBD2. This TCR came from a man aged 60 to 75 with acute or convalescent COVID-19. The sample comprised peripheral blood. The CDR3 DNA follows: TGTGCCAGCAGCCACGGACTAGCGGGGACCTCCTACGAGCAGTACTTC. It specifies CASSHGLAGTSYEQYF.